A single sample is the source of the 26 T cell receptor beta chains below, sequenced in a study of cytomegalovirus exposure and HLA in healthy donors. 13 Jbeta primers and 60 Vbeta primers were used for the PCR. Sequencing was performed with immunoSEQ multiplex PCR; in TCRdb, only in-frame clones are kept and a portion is missing. The table lists around 150,000 clones, just over 75% of them singletons. The sequencing sample was made of PBMCs. These receptors originate from a woman aged 40-49 years in good health and CMV-seronegative.

The V gene is TRBV29-1, the J gene TRBJ2-3, with a possible D match to TRBD2 (6 bases). The CDR3 consists of 15 residues. Trimming took 8 bases from V and 2 from J, leaving 20 bases between them. CDR1 and CDR2 (germline): SQVTM, ANQGSEA. The CDR3 loop is CSIKVGGQSTDTQYF. CDR3 sequence (DNA): TGCAGCATTAAGGTCGGGGGTCAATCCACAGATACGCAGTATTTT.

This clone turned up a few times. The genes are TRBV27 and TRBJ2-7, with TRBD2 matching 10 bases. V lost 7 bases, J lost 6 bases, and 9 bases stayed unmatched. CDR1 and CDR2 from the germline V gene are MNHEY and SMNVEV (reference sequence). The CDR3 runs to 14 residues. CDR3: CASNPGLARGEQYF. The CDR3 DNA reads TGTGCCAGCAATCCGGGACTAGCGAGGGGCGAGCAGTACTTC.

The chain recombines TRBV12-1 with TRBJ1-1. TRBV12-1 is a listed pseudogene. This CDR3 region has 16 residues. The CDR3 DNA follows: TGTGCCAGCACCCGGGGGGGAGGGGCTATGAACACTGAAGCTTTCTTT. Protein: CASTRGGGAMNTEAFF.

This sequence joins TRBV6-5 and TRBJ1-1, with 7 bases that match TRBD1. Germline CDR1 and CDR2: MNHEY and SVGAGI. This CDR3 contains 12 residues. Trimming took 7 bases from V and 5 from J; bases not matched to a gene: 4. In DNA, the CDR3 is TGTGCCAGCATCTCACAGGGGACTGAAGCTTTCTTT. It encodes CASISQGTEAFF.

The V call is TRBV5-1, the J call TRBJ1-1, with 12 bases that match TRBD1. The V gene end was trimmed by 2 bases and the J gene end by 1 base; junction bases not matched to a gene: 9. Germline lookup yields CDR1 SGHRS and CDR2 YFSETQ. The CDR3 extends over 18 amino acids. The CDR3 sequence: CASSFRGTGGAWNTEAFF. As DNA, the CDR3 is TGCGCCAGCAGCTTTCGGGGGACAGGGGGCGCTTGGAACACTGAAGCTTTCTTT.

This clone was detected only once. V gene TRBV6-1 combines with J gene TRBJ1-5; possible D gene TRBD1, 5 bases. The germline gives CDR1 MNHNS, CDR2 SASEGT. This CDR3 spans 14 amino acids. Trimming left V 2 bases short and J 9 bases short, with 14 bases between. The CDR3 nucleotides are TGTGCCAGCAGTGAATCGGCAGGGTGGCGGCCCCAGCATTTT. It translates to CASSESAGWRPQHF.

The V gene is TRBV5-1, the J gene TRBJ2-1, with a tentative D call TRBD2 (5 bases). The V and J ends lost 2 bases and 8 bases respectively, with 8 bases between them. The CDR3 covers 12 residues. The germline gives CDR1 SGHRS, CDR2 YFSETQ. The CDR3 DNA follows: TGCGCCAGCAGCTTCAGCGGCTATGAGCAGTTCTTC. Its protein product is CASSFSGYEQFF.

The chain couples TRBV2 to TRBJ1-3; TRBD1 is a possible D gene (5 bases). Trimming took off 8 bases at V and 0 bases at J, with 8 bases between the two ends. CDR3 length equals 13 residues. Germline CDR1 SNHLY, CDR2 FYNNEI. Written as DNA, the CDR3 is TGTGCCAGCCAGGGTGACTCTGGAAACACCATATATTTT. Its protein is CASQGDSGNTIYF.

The J gene is TRBJ2-3, the V gene TRBV5-4; 8 bases match TRBD1. Germline CDR1 and CDR2: SGHNT and YYREEE (reference sequence). The V and J ends lost 5 bases and 6 bases, in that order; junction bases with no gene match: 8. The CDR3 covers 14 residues. The CDR3 is CASSSGGGKDTQYF. CDR3 nucleotide sequence: TGTGCCAGCAGTTCAGGGGGCGGGAAGGATACGCAGTATTTT.

This clone showed up just a few times. This rearrangement joins TRBV6-6 to TRBJ2-1; 7 positions match TRBD2. Looked up from germline, CDR1 is MNHNY and CDR2 is SVGAGI (reference sequence). The CDR3 has 16 residues. V trimming: 6 bases; J trimming: 1 base; junction bases outside the gene matches: 9. Written as DNA, the CDR3 is TGTGCCAGCAGGAGGTGGGAGGGCGGGTCCTACAATGAGCAGTTCTTC. Its translation is CASRRWEGGSYNEQFF.

The V call is TRBV5-1, the J call TRBJ2-1, with D maybe TRBD1 (6 bases). Per germline, CDR1 SGHRS and CDR2 YFSETQ. Trimming removed 4 bases at V and 7 bases at J, with 15 bases between. This CDR3 is built from 14 residues. The CDR3 is CASSPSDSRNEQFF. The CDR3 coding sequence is TGCGCCAGCAGCCCTTCGGACAGCCGGAATGAGCAGTTCTTC.

The chain recombines TRBV19 with TRBJ1-5; D unresolved. The CDR3 totals 15 residues. The germline CDR1 and CDR2 sequences are LNHDA and SQIVND (reference sequence). With 4 bases removed from V and 1 base from J, the gap between germline ends came to 11 bases. The chain's CDR3 is CASSKEVSSNQPQHF. Written as DNA, the CDR3 is TGTGCCAGTAGTAAGGAGGTTTCAAGCAATCAGCCCCAGCATTTT.

The V gene is TRBV2, the J gene TRBJ1-2; possible D gene TRBD1, 6 bases. This CDR3 spans 14 amino acids. Germline assignment: CDR1 SNHLY and CDR2 FYNNEI. V lost 6 bases and J lost 8, with 19 bases in between. The CDR3 DNA reads TGTGCCAGCAGCCCAGATGGACAGTATGAGGGCTACACCTTC. Its protein is CASSPDGQYEGYTF.

V is TRBV5-4 and J is TRBJ2-1; D not certain. CDR3 size: 11 residues. Germline CDR1 reads SGHNT; CDR2 reads YYREEE (reference sequence). Trimming took off 9 bases at V and 5 bases at J, with 9 bases between the two ends. DNA of the CDR3: TGTGCCACGAGGTGGGACAATGAGCAGTTCTTC. Residues: CATRWDNEQFF.

This chain connects TRBV5-1 to TRBJ2-5; 7 bases agree with TRBD2. Losses at the gene ends were 4 bases for V and 4 bases for J; bases not matched to a gene: 7. The CDR3 extends over 14 amino acids. Germline V gene data show CDR1 as SGHRS and CDR2 as YFSETQ. The CDR3 loop reads CASSPGTTVETQYF. Here the CDR3 DNA reads TGCGCCAGCAGCCCAGGGACTACAGTAGAGACCCAGTACTTC.

The chain is built from TRBV6-6 and TRBJ2-3, with 7 bases aligning to TRBD2. Germline V lookup: CDR1 MNHNY, CDR2 SVGAGI (reference sequence). V shed 2 bases, J shed 1 base, and the junction held 0 bases outside the gene matches. The CDR3 extends over 14 amino acids. CDR3 region: CASSYTSGTDTQYF. CDR3 bases: TGTGCCAGCAGTTACACTAGCGGCACAGATACGCAGTATTTT.

The table lists this clone with a few counts. This CDR3 is CAWGGAGRGYTF. CDR3 DNA: TGTGCCTGGGGGGGGGCAGGAAGAGGCTACACCTTC. The chain links TRBV30 to TRBJ1-2; possibly TRBD1 for D (6 bases). This CDR3 spans 12 amino acids. In germline, CDR1 is GTSNPN, CDR2 SVGIG (reference sequence). V shed 5 bases and J shed 8 bases, with 15 bases lying between them.

The chain uses TRBV11-2 and TRBJ1-1; weak D call: TRBD1 (6 bases). There are 15 residues in the CDR3. The V and J ends lost 4 bases and 5 bases respectively, with 17 bases between them. Germline V gene lookup returns CDR1 SGHAT and CDR2 FQNNGV. DNA of the CDR3: TGTGCCAGCAGCTCGAATTACAGGGTGGGAACTGAAGCTTTCTTT. Residues: CASSSNYRVGTEAFF.

The chain employs TRBV5-1 and TRBJ1-1; D gene uncertain. V was shortened by 3 bases and J by 2 bases, with 14 bases between the two germline ends. The CDR3 sequence is 15 residues long. In germline, CDR1 is SGHRS, CDR2 YFSETQ. CDR3 in DNA: TGCGCCAGCAGCTGGGAGACCTTACCTAACACTGAAGCTTTCTTT. It yields the protein CASSWETLPNTEAFF. Full variable domain (missing parts from reference TRBV5-1 and TRBJ1-1): KAGVTQTPRYLIKTRGQQVTLSCSPISGHRSVSWYQQTPGQGLQFLFEYFSETQRNKGNFPGRFSGRQFSNSRSEMNVSTLELGDSALYLCASSWETLPNTEAFFGQGTRLTVV.

The J gene is TRBJ2-7, the V gene TRBV10-2, with a weak D call TRBD1 (5 bases). Germline loops: CDR1 WSHSY, CDR2 SAAADI. The length of the CDR3 is 12 residues. Trimming pared 3 bases from V and 7 bases from J, leaving 10 bases between. DNA of the CDR3: TGCGCCAGCAGTGACAGGGTGGGAGAGCAGTACTTC. The encoded protein is CASSDRVGEQYF.

The chain joins TRBV13 to TRBJ2-5; maybe TRBD2 (5 bases). V was trimmed by 5 bases and J by 5 bases, leaving 15 bases between them. The CDR3 runs to 14 residues. The germline gives CDR1 PRHDT, CDR2 FYEKMQ (reference sequence). CDR3 DNA sequence: TGTGCCAGCAGCCGTCCGGGGATCTGGGAGACCCAGTACTTC. It translates to CASSRPGIWETQYF.

The chain couples TRBV6-4 to TRBJ2-1; TRBD2 matches at 10 bases. This CDR3 region has 14 residues. The J segment lost 5 bases and the V segment lost 4 bases, leaving 2 bases of the junction unmatched. CDR1 MRHNA and CDR2 SNTAGT come from the germline V gene. CDR3 nucleotide sequence: TGTGCCAGCAGTGCAGCGGGAGGGGACAATGAGCAGTTCTTC. Translation: CASSAAGGDNEQFF.

The CDR3 protein is CATTPDRIHYGYTF. The CDR3, as DNA: TGTGCCACCACCCCGGACAGGATTCACTATGGCTACACCTTC. The rearrangement links TRBV15 to TRBJ1-2, with 7 bases aligning to TRBD1. Germline CDR1 and CDR2: LNHNV and YYDKDF (reference sequence). There are 14 residues in the CDR3. The V gene end was trimmed by 7 bases and the J gene end by 3 bases; junction bases not matched to a gene: 8.

The gene calls are TRBV6-1 and TRBJ2-7, with a weak D call TRBD1 (6 bases). Trimming took 0 bases from V and 4 from J, leaving 13 bases between them. The CDR3 is made up of 15 amino acids. The germline V gene has CDR1 MNHNS and CDR2 SASEGT. CDR3 sequence reads: CASSEAETGKYEQYF. The CDR3 DNA sequence: TGTGCCAGCAGTGAAGCGGAGACAGGTAAATACGAGCAGTACTTC.

The chain employs TRBV5-1 and TRBJ2-7; 8 nucleotides line up with TRBD1. CDR1 SGHRS and CDR2 YFSETQ come from the germline V gene. The junction had 3 bases not matched to a gene; V was cut back by 4 bases and J by 0 bases. CDR3 length: 14 residues. The CDR3 region is CASSKQGVSYEQYF. The CDR3 region has the DNA TGCGCCAGCAGCAAACAGGGGGTCTCCTACGAGCAGTACTTC.

The chain couples TRBV14 to TRBJ1-2, with D tentatively TRBD1 (6 bases). The CDR3 has 14 amino acids. The V end lost 4 bases, the J end lost 8 bases, and 17 bases lay between the germline ends. The V gene's germline CDR1 is SGHDN and CDR2 FVKESK. The CDR3 DNA sequence: TGTGCCAGCAGCCTCCGAGGCAGGGGTCGGGGCTACACCTTC. Its protein product is CASSLRGRGRGYTF.